This TCR beta chain is from a study of blood T cell repertoires in COVID-19. Within 2 weeks before study entry, exposed participants met a COVID-19 case. Trimming stripped 1 base from V and 7 bases from J, with 13 bases between. Per germline, CDR1 MDHEN and CDR2 SYDVKM. The CDR3 is 14 amino acids. This table comes from immunoSEQ multiplex PCR, and its TCRdb copy is limited to in-frame clones, with some not included. The data contain 60,000 to 75,000 clones, 72% of them singletons. The sequence was obtained from a woman in her fifties or sixties who had been exposed to COVID-19. The V and J genes are TRBV28 and TRBJ2-5; weak D call: TRBD1 (6 bases). Sequences were obtained from PBMCs or T cells enriched from blood (not recorded which). CDR3 sequence (DNA): TGTGCCAGCAGTTTATCGGAGACAGGCGGGACCCAGTACTTC. Its protein is CASSLSETGGTQYF.